The TCR beta chain under discussion was sequenced for a study of blood T cell repertoires in COVID-19. Under the authors' procedure: Quantification of nucleated cells was approximated via reference gene primer amplification. Assay: immunoSEQ multiplex PCR; the TCRdb copy retains only in-frame clones and omits some. The V and J calls and the clone size are those of that table, but D and trimming were determined from the DNA. The table records about 180,000 clones, over 60% of them present only once. V lost 3 bases to trimming and J lost 8 bases, with 11 bases between them. The germline gives CDR1 KGHSH, CDR2 LQKENI. The CDR3 is 13 amino acids.

The chain has TRBV18 and TRBJ2-4; D perhaps matches TRBD2 (7 bases). The TCR was taken from a woman in her seventies with acute or convalescent COVID-19. Source material: peripheral blood. The CDR3 region has the DNA TGTGCCAGCTCACCGGGGGGGCTGGACATTCAGTACTTC. Its translation: CASSPGGLDIQYF.